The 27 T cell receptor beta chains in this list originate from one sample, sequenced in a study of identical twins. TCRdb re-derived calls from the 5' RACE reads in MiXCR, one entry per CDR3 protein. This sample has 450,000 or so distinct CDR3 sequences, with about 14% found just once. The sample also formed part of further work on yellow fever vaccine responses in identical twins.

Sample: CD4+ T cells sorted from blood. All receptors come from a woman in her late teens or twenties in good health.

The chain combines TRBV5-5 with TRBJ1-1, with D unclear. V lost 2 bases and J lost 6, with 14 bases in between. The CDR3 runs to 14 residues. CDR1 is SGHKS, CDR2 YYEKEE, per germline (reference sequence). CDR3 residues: CASSLPGEGAEAFF. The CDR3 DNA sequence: TGTGCCAGCAGCTTACCGGGAGAGGGAGCTGAAGCTTTCTTT. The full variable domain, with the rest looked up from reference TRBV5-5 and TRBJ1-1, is DAGVTQSPTHLIKTRGQQVTLRCSPISGHKSVSWYQQVLGQGPQFIFQYYEKEERGRGNFPDRFSARQFPNYSSELNVNALLLGDSALYLCASSLPGEGAEAFFGQGTRLTVV.

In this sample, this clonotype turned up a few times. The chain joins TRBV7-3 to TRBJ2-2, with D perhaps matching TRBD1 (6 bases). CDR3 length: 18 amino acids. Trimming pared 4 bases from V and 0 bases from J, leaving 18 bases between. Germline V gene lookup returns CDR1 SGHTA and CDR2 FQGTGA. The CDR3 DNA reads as TGTGCCAGCAGCTCCAGGTCCGGACAGTTCGCGAACACCGGGGAGCTGTTTTTT. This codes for CASSSRSGQFANTGELFF.

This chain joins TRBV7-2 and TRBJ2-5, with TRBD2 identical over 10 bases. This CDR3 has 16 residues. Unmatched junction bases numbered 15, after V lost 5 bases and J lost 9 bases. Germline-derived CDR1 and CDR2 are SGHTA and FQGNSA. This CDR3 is CASSALDRLAGVSQYF. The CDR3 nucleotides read TGTGCCAGCAGCGCTCTCGATCGGCTAGCGGGAGTATCCCAGTACTTC.

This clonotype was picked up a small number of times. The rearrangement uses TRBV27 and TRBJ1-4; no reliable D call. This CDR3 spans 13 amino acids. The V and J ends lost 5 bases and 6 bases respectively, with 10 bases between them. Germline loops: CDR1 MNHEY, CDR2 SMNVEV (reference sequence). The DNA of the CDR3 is TGTGCCAGCAGTCCCCCCTTCGATGAAAAACTGTTTTTT. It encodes CASSPPFDEKLFF.

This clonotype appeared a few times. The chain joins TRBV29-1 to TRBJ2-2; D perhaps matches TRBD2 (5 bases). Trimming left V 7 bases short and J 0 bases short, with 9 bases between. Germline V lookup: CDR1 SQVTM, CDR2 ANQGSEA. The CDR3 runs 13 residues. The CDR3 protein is CSGRTSNTGELFF. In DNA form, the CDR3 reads TGCAGCGGCCGGACTTCGAACACCGGGGAGCTGTTTTTT.

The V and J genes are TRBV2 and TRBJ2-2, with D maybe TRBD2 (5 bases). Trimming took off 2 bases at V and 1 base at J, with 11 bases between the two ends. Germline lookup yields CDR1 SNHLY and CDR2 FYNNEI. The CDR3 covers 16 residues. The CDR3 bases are TGTGCCAGCAGTGAATCGGGGATCTTGAACACCGGGGAGCTGTTTTTT. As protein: CASSESGILNTGELFF.

The CDR3 DNA is TGTGCCAGCTCACAGAGCGGGTTTAACACCGGGGAGCTGTTTTTT. It is translated as CASSQSGFNTGELFF. The chain is built from TRBV18 and TRBJ2-2; a weak D match, TRBD2 (6 bases). The germline V gene has CDR1 KGHSH and CDR2 LQKENI. CDR3 length: 15 residues. Trimming took 4 bases from V and 2 from J, leaving 11 bases between them.

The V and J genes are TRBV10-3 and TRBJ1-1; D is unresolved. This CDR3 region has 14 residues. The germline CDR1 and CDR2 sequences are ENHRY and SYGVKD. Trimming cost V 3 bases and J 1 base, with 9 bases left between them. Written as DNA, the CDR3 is TGTGCCATCAGTGACGGAGGGAAGAACACTGAAGCTTTCTTT. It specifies CAISDGGKNTEAFF.

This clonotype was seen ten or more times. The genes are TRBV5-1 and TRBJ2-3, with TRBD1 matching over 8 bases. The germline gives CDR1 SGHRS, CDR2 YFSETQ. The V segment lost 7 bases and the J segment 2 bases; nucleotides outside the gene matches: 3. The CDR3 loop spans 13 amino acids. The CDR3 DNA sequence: TGCGCCAGCTGGGACAGGTTCACAGATACGCAGTATTTT. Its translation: CASWDRFTDTQYF.

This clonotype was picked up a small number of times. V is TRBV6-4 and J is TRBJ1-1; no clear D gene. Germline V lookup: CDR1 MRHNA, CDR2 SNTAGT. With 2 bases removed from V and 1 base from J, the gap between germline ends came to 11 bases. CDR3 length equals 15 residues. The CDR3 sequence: CASSDGELRNTEAFF. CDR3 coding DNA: TGTGCCAGCAGTGACGGAGAGTTAAGGAACACTGAAGCTTTCTTT.

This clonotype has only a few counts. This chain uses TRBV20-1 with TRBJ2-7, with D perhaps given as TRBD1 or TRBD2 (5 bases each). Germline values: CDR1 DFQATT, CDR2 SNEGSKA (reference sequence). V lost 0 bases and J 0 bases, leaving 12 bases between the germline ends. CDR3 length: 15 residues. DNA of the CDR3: TGCAGTGCTAGAGACGGGACCCTATCCTCCTACGAGCAGTACTTC. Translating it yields CSARDGTLSSYEQYF.

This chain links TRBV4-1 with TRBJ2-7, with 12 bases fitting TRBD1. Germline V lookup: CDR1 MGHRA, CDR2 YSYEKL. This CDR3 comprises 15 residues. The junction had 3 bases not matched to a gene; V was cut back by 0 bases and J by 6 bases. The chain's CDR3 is CASSQEGTGGREQYF. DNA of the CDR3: TGCGCCAGCAGCCAAGAGGGGACAGGGGGCCGCGAGCAGTACTTC.

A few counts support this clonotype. The CDR3 protein is CASSFWQSGANVLTF. CDR3 in DNA: TGTGCCAGCAGTTTTTGGCAGTCTGGGGCCAACGTCCTGACTTTC. The chain is built from TRBV12-3 or TRBV12-4 and TRBJ2-6; D call uncertain. V was clipped by 3 bases and J by 1 base, with 7 bases between them. The CDR3 length is 15 residues.

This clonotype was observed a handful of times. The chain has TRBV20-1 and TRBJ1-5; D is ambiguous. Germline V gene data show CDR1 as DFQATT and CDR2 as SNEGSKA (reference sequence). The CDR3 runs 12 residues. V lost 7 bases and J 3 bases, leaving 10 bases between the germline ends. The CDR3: CSGGPLNQPQHF. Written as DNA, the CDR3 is TGCAGTGGAGGACCCCTCAATCAGCCCCAGCATTTT.

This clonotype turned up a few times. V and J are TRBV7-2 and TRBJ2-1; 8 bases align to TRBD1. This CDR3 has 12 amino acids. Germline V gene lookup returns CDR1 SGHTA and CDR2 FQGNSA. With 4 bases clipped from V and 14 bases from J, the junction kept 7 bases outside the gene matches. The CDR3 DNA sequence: TGTGCCAGCAGCTCCAAGGACAGGGTTAAGTTCTTC. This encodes CASSSKDRVKFF.

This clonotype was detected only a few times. The CDR3 DNA reads TGTGCCAGCAGCCCAGGGTTAGCGGGACGAAAAATTGAGCAGTTCTTC. Protein product: CASSPGLAGRKIEQFF. The rearrangement links TRBV6-2 or TRBV6-3 to TRBJ2-1; the match to TRBD2 covers 8 bases. Trimming at V came to 6 bases and at J to 9 bases, leaving 16 bases not matched to a gene. Germline CDR1 and CDR2: MNHEY and SVGEGT. The CDR3 consists of 16 residues.

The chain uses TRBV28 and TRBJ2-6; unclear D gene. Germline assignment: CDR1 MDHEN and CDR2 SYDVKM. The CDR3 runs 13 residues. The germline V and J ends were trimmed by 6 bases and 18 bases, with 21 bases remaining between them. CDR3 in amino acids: CASSPSSRSLRTF. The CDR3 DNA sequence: TGTGCCAGCAGCCCCTCCTCGCGTTCTTTAAGGACTTTC.

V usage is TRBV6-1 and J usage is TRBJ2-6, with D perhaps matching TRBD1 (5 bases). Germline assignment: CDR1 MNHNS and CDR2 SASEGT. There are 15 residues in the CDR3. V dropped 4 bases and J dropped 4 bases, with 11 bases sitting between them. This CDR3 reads CASSVPGSGANVLTF. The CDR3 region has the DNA TGTGCCAGCAGTGTGCCAGGGTCCGGGGCCAACGTCCTGACTTTC.

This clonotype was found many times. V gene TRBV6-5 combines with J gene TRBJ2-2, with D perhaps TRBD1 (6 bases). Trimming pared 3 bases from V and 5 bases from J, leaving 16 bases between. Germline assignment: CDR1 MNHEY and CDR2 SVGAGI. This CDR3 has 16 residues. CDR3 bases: TGTGCCAGCAGTTATCGACAGGCCCGGAGGACCGGGGAGCTGTTTTTT. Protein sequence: CASSYRQARRTGELFF.

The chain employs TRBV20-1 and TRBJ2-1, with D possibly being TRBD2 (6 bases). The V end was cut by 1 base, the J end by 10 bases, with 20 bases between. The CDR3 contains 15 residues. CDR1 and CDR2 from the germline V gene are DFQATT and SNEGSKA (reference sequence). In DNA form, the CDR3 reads TGCAGTGCTAGAGCTAGGGCTAGCGAAACTGTGGAGCAGTTCTTC. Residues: CSARARASETVEQFF.

In DNA form, the CDR3 reads TGCGCCAGCAGCCACGCCGGGACTAGCGGGAGGGCCCGGGAGCTGTTTTTT. Translating gives CASSHAGTSGRARELFF. The chain is built from TRBV4-3 and TRBJ2-2, with 16 bases matching TRBD2. Germline CDR1 reads LGHNA; CDR2 reads YSLEER. There are 17 residues in the CDR3. Trimming removed 3 bases from V and 9 bases from J; junction bases left unmatched: 7.

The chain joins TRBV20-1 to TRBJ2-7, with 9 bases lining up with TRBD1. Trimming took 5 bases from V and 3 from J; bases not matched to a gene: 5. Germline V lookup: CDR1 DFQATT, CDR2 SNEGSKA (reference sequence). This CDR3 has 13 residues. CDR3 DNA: TGCAGTGCTCCTCCGGGACAGGGCTACGAGCAGTACTTC. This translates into CSAPPGQGYEQYF.

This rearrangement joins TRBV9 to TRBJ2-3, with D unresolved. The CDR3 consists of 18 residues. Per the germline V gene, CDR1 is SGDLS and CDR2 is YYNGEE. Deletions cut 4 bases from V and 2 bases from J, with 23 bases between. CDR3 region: CASSSSVPGSYFTDTQYF. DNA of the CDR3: TGTGCCAGCAGCTCCTCAGTCCCCGGCAGCTATTTCACAGATACGCAGTATTTT.

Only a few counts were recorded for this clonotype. CDR3 nucleotide sequence: TGTGCCACCCCCGAAATGACAGCCTACGAGCAGTACTTC. This translates into CATPEMTAYEQYF. This chain links TRBV10-3 with TRBJ2-7; TRBD1 might be the D (5 bases). The CDR3 extends over 13 amino acids. CDR1 and CDR2 (germline): ENHRY, SYGVKD. V lost 10 bases and J lost 2, with 15 bases in between.

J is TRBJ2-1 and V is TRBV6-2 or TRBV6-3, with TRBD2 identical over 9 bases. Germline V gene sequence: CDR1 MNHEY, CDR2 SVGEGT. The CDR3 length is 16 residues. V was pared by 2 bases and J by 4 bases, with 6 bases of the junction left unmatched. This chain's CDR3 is CASSYHLAGLYNEQFF. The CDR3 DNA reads TGTGCCAGCAGTTACCACCTAGCGGGATTGTACAATGAGCAGTTCTTC.

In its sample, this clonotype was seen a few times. The DNA of the CDR3 is TGTGCCAGCAGCCCAGCCGTTGAAGGGGAGCAGTACTTC. This encodes CASSPAVEGEQYF. The genes are TRBV12-3 or TRBV12-4 and TRBJ2-7, with D unresolved. V shed 6 bases and J shed 7 bases, with 16 bases lying between them. The CDR3 runs to 13 residues.

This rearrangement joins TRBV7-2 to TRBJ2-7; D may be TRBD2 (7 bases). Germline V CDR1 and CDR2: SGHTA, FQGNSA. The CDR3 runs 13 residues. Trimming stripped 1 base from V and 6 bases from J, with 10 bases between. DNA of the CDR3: TGTGCCAGCAGCTTAGGGGGGGGCTCCGAGCAGTACTTC. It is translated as CASSLGGGSEQYF.